The TCR beta chain under discussion was sequenced for a study of CD8 T cells in ankylosing spondylitis. This clonotype was counted at least ten times. This CDR3 spans 19 amino acids. The V and J ends lost 4 bases and 2 bases respectively, with 27 bases between them. Germline CDR1 is SGDLS and CDR2 is YYNGEE. Each CDR3 protein gets one entry after TCRdb re-called the 5' RACE reads with MiXCR. Of some 130,000 distinct CDR3 sequences in the sample, about 7% were seen once. Sequenced input: blood, either unsorted or a sorted T cell fraction (not recorded which). This chain uses TRBV9 with TRBJ2-5; the D call may be TRBD1 or TRBD2 (7 bases each). The receptor was derived from a female donor with ankylosing spondylitis or in good health (not recorded which). The CDR3 nucleotides read TGTGCCAGCAGCCGAGGGGGGGCAGGGGGTCTGGGGAATCAAGAGACCCAGTACTTC. Amino acid sequence: CASSRGGAGGLGNQETQYF.